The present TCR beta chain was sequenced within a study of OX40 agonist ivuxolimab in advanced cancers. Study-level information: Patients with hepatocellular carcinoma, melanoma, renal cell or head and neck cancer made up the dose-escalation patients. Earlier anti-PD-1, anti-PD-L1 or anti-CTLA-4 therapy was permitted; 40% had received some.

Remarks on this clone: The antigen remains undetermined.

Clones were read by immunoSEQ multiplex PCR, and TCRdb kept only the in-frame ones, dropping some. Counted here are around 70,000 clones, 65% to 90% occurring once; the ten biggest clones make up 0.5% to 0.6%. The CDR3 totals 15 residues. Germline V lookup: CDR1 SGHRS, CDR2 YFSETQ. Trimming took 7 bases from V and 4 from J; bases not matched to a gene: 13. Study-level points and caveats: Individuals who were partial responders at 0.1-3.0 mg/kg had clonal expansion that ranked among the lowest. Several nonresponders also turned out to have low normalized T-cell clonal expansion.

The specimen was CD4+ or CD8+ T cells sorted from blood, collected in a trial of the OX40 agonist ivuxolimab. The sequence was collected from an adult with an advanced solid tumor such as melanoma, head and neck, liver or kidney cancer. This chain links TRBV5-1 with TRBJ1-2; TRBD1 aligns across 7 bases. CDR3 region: CASAGGGDISYGYTF. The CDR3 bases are TGCGCCAGCGCCGGAGGGGGCGACATTTCCTATGGCTACACCTTC.